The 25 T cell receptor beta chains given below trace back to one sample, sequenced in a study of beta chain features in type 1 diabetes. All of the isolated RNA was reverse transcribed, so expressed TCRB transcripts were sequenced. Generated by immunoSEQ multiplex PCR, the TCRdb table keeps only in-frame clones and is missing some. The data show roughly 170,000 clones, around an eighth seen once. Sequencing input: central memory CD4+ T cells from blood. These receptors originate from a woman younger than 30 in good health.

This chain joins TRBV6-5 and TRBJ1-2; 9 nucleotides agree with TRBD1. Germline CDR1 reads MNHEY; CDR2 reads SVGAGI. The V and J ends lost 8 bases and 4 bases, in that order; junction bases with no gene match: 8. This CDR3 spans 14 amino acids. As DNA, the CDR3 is TGTGCCAGCTATACAGGGGGCTTCGGCTATGGCTACACCTTC. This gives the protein CASYTGGFGYGYTF.

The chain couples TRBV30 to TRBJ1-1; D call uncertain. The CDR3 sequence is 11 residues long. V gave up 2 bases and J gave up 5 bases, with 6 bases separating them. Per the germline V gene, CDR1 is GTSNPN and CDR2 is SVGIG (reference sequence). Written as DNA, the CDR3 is TGTGCCTGGAGTCGAGGGACTGAAGCTTTCTTT. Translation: CAWSRGTEAFF.

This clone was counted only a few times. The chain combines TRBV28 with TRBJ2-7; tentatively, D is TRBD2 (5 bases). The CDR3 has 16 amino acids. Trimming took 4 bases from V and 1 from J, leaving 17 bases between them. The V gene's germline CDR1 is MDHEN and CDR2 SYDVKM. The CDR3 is CASSSPNAGLSYEQYF. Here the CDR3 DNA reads TGTGCCAGCAGTTCCCCTAATGCGGGTCTGTCCTACGAGCAGTACTTC.

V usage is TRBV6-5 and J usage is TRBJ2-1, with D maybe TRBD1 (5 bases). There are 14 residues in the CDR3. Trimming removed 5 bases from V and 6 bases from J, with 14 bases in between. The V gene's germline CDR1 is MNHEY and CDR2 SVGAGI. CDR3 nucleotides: TGTGCCAGCAGTAAATCAGGGTTGGGCAATGAGCAGTTCTTC. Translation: CASSKSGLGNEQFF.

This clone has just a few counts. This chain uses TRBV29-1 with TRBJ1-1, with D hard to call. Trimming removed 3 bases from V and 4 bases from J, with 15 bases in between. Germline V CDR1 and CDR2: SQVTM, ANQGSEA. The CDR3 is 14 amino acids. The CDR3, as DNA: TGCAGCGTTGATTTGGGCGCGTCGTTCACTGAAGCTTTCTTT. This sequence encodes CSVDLGASFTEAFF.

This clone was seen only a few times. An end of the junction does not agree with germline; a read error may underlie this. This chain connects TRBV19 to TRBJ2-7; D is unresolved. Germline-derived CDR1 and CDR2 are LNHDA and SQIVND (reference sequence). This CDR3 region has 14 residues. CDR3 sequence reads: CASSLEPSSYEQYF. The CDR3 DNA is TGTGCCAGTAGTTTAGAGCCTAGTAGCTACGAGCAGTACTTC. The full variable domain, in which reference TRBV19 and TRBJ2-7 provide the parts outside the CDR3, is DGGITQSPKYLFRKEGQNVTLSCEQNLNHDAMYWYRQDPGQGLRLIYYSQIVNDFQKGDIAEGYSVSREKKESFPLTVTSAQKNPTAFYLCASSLEPSSYEQYFGPGTRLTVT.

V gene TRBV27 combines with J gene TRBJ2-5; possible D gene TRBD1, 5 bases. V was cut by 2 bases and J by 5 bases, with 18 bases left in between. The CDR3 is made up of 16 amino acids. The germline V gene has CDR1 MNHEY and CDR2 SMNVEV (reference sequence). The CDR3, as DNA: TGTGCCAGCAGTTTACGTCCTAGAAGTCCAGGGGAGACCCAGTACTTC. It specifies CASSLRPRSPGETQYF.

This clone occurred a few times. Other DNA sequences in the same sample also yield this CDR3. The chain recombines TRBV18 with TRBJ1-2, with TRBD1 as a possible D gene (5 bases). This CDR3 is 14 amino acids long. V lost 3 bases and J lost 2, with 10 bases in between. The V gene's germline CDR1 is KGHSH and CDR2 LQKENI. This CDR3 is CASSPLAGNYGYTF. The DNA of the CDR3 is TGTGCCAGCTCACCCCTGGCAGGGAACTATGGCTACACCTTC.

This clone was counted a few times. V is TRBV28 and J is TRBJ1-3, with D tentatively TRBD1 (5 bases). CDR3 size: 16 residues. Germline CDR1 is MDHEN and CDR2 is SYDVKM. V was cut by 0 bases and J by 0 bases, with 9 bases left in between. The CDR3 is CASSLWQGLSGNTIYF. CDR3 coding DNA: TGTGCCAGCAGTTTATGGCAGGGCCTCTCTGGAAACACCATATATTTT.

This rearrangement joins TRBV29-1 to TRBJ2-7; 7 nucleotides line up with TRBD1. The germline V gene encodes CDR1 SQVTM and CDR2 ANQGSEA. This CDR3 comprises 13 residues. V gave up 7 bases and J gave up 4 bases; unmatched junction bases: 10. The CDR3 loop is CSARVGQRYEQYF. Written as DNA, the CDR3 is TGCAGCGCCCGAGTGGGACAGCGTTACGAGCAGTACTTC.

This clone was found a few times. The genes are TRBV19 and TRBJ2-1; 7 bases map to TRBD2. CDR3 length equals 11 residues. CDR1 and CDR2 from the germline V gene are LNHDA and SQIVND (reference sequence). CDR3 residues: CAAGEVGEQFF. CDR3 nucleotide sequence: TGTGCGGCGGGAGAAGTGGGTGAGCAGTTCTTC.

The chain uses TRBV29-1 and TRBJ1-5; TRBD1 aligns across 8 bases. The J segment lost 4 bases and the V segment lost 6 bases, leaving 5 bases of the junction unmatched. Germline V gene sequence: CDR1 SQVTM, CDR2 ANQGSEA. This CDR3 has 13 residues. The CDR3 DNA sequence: TGCAGCGTGGTGACAGGGGTAAATCAGCCCCAGCATTTT. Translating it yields CSVVTGVNQPQHF.

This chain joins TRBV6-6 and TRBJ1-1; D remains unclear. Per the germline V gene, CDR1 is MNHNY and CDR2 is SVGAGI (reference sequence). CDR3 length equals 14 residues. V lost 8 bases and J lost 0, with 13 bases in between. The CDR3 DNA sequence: TGTGCCAGCCCTCGAGGAGCTATGAACACTGAAGCTTTCTTT. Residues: CASPRGAMNTEAFF.

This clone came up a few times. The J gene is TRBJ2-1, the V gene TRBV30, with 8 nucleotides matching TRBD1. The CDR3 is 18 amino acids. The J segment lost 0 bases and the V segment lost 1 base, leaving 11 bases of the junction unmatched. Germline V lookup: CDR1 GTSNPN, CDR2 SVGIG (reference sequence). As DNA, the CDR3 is TGTGCCTGGAGTGGAGGACAGGGAATCCAGAGCTCCTACAATGAGCAGTTCTTC. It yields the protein CAWSGGQGIQSSYNEQFF. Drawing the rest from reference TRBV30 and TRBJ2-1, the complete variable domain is SQTIHQWPATLVQPVGSPLSLECTVEGTSNPNLYWYRQAAGRGLQLLFYSVGIGQISSEVPQNLSASRPQDRQFILSSKKLLLSDSGFYLCAWSGGQGIQSSYNEQFFGPGTRLTVL.

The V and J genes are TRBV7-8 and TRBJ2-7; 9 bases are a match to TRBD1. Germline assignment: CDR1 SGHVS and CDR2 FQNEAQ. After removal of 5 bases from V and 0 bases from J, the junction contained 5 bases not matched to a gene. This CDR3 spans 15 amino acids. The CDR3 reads CASSRTGVGSYEQYF. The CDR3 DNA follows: TGTGCCAGCAGCCGGACAGGGGTAGGCTCCTACGAGCAGTACTTC.

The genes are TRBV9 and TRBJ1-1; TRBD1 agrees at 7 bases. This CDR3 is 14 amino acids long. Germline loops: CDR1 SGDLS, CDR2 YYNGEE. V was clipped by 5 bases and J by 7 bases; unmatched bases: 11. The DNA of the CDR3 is TGTGCCAGCAGGCGACAGGGTGAATCTGGTGAAGCTTTCTTT. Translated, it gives CASRRQGESGEAFF.

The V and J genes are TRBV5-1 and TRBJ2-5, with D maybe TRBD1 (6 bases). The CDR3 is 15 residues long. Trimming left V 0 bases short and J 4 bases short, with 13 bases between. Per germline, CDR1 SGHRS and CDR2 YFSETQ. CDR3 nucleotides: TGCGCCAGCAGCTTGGCTCAGGGGATAGGAGAGACCCAGTACTTC. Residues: CASSLAQGIGETQYF.

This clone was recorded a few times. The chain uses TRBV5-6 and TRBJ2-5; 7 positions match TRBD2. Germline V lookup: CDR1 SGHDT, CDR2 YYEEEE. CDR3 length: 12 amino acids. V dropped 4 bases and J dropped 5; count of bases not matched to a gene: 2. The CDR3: CASSGLVETQYF. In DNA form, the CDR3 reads TGTGCCAGCAGCGGACTAGTGGAGACCCAGTACTTC.

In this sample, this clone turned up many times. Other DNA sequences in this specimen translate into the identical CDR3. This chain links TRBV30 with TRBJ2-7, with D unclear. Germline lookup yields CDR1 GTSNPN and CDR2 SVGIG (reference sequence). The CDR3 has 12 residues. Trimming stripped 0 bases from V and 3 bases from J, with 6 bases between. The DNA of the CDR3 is TGTGCCTGGAGTGTATCCCGCTACGAGCAGTACTTC. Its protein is CAWSVSRYEQYF.

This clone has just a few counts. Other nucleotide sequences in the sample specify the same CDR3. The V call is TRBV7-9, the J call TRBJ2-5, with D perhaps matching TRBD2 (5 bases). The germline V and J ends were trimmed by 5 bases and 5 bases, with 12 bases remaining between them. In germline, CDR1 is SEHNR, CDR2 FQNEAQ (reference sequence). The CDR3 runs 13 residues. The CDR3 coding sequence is TGTGCCAGCAGCCGAGGAGGATTGGAGACCCAGTACTTC. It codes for CASSRGGLETQYF.

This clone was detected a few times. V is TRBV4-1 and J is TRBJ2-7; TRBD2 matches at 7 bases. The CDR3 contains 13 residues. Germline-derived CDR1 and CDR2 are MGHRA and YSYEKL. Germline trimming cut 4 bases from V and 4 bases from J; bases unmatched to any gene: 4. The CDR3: CASSLGGGYEQYF. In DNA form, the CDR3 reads TGCGCCAGCAGCCTTGGGGGAGGGTACGAGCAGTACTTC.

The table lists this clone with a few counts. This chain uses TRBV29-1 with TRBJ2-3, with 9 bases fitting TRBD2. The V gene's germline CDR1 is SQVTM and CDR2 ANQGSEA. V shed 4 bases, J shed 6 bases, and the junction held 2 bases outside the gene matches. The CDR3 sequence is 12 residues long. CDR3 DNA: TGCAGCGTTGTAGCGGGAGCGGATACGCAGTATTTT. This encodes CSVVAGADTQYF.

The CDR3: CASSSGANGGYEQYF. CDR3 sequence (DNA): TGTGCCAGCAGCTCAGGGGCGAATGGAGGCTACGAGCAGTACTTC. The gene calls are TRBV28 and TRBJ2-7; D possibly corresponds to TRBD1 (6 bases). Trimming took 6 bases from V and 3 from J, leaving 18 bases between them. Germline CDR1 and CDR2: MDHEN and SYDVKM. This CDR3 contains 15 residues.

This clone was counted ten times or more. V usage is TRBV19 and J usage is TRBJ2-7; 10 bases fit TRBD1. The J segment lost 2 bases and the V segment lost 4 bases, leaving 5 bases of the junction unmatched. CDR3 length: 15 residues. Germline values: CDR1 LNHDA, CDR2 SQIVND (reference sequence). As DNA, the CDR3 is TGTGCCAGTAGTACCCGGGACAGGGGAACCTACGAGCAGTACTTC. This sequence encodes CASSTRDRGTYEQYF.

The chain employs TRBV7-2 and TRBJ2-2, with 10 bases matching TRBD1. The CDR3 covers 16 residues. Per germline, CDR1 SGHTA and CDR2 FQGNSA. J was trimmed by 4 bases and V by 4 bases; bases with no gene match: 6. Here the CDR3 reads CASSSTGGGGTGELFF. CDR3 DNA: TGTGCCAGCAGCTCGACAGGGGGCGGTGGCACCGGGGAGCTGTTTTTT.